Reported below is one T cell receptor (beta chain). The antigen is undetermined. This sample was taken from a study of T cell repertoires in ileal Crohn's disease. The CDR3 loop spans 13 amino acids. Trimming shortened V by 2 bases and J by 6 bases, and 8 bases separated the two germline ends. CDR1 SGHKS and CDR2 YYEKEE come from the germline V gene (reference sequence). Whole-study results and caveats: Every patient over 26.8% clonality showed endoscopic recurrence.

The method was immunoSEQ multiplex PCR; TCRdb's version includes in-frame clones alone and lacks a portion of them. Among 7,000 or so clones listed, about 73% were seen once. Time point reported: proximal margin of the surgical specimen (macroscopically non-inflamed). Sequenced sample: ileal tissue. V gene TRBV5-5 combines with J gene TRBJ2-2; D could derive from TRBD1 or TRBD2 (5 bases each). This TCR was recovered from an adult with Crohn's disease. CDR3 in amino acids: CASSFGAPGELFF. DNA for the CDR3: TGTGCCAGCAGCTTCGGGGCTCCCGGGGAGCTGTTTTTT.